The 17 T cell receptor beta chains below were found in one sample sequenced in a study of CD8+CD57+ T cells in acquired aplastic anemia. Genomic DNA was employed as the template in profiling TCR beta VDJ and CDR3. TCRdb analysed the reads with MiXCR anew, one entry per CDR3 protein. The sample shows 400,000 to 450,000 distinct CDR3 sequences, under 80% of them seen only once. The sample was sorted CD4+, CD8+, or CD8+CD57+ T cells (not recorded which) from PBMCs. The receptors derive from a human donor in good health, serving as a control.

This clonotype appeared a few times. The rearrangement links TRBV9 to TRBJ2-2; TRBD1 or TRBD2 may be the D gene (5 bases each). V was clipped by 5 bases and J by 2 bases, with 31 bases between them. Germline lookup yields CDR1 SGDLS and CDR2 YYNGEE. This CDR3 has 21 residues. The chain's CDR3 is CASREVDMGRSGLRNTGELFF. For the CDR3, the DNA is TGTGCCAGCAGGGAGGTCGACATGGGCCGGTCGGGGCTCCGAAACACCGGGGAGCTGTTTTTT.

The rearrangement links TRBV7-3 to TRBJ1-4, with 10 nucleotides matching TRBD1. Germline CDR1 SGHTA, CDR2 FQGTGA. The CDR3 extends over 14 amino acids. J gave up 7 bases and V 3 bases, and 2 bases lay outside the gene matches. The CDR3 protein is CASSLTGGVEKLFF. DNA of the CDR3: TGTGCCAGCAGCTTGACAGGGGGCGTTGAAAAACTGTTTTTT. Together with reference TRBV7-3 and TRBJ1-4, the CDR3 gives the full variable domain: GAGVSQTPSNKVTEKGKYVELRCDPISGHTALYWYRQSLGQGPEFLIYFQGTGAADDSGLPNDRFFAVRPEGSVSTLKIQRTERGDSAVYLCASSLTGGVEKLFFGSGTQLSVL.

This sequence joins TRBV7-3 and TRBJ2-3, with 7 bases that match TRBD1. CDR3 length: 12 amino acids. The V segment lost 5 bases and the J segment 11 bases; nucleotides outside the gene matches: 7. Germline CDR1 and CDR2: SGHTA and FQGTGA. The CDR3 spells CASSVPGGEQYF. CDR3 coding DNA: TGTGCCAGCAGCGTACCAGGGGGTGAGCAGTATTTT.

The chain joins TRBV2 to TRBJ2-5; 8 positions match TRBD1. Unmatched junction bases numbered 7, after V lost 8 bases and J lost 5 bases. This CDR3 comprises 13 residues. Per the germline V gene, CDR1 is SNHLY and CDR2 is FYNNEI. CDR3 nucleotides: TGTGCCAGCGATAGATACAGGGGGGAGACCCAGTACTTC. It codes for CASDRYRGETQYF.

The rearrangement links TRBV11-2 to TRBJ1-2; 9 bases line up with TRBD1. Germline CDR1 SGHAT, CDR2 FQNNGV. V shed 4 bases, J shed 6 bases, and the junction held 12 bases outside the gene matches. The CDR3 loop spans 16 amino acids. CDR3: CASSSSGTGTRNGYTF. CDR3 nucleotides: TGTGCCAGCAGCTCATCCGGGACAGGGACGCGCAATGGCTACACCTTC.

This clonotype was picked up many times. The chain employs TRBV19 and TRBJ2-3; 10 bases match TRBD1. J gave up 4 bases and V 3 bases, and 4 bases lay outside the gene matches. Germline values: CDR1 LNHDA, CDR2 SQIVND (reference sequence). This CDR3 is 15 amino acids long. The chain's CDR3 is CASSMGGQGADTQYF. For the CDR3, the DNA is TGTGCCAGTAGTATGGGAGGACAGGGGGCAGATACGCAGTATTTT.

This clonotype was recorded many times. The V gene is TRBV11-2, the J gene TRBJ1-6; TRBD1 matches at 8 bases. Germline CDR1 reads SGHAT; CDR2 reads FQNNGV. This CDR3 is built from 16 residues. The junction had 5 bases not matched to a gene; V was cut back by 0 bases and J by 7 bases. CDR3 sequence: CASSLDWTGTNSPLHF. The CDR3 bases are TGTGCCAGCAGCTTAGATTGGACAGGGACCAATTCACCCCTCCACTTT. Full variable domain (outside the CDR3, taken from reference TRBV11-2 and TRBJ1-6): EAGVAQSPRYKIIEKRQSVAFWCNPISGHATLYWYQQILGQGPKLLIQFQNNGVVDDSQLPKDRFSAERLKGVDSTLKIQPAKLEDSAVYLCASSLDWTGTNSPLHFGNGTRLTVT.

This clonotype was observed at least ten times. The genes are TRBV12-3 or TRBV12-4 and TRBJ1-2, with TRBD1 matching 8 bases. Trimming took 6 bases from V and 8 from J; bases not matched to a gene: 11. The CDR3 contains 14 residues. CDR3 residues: CASRPGQGARGYTF. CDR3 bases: TGTGCCAGCAGACCCGGACAGGGAGCTCGAGGCTACACCTTC.

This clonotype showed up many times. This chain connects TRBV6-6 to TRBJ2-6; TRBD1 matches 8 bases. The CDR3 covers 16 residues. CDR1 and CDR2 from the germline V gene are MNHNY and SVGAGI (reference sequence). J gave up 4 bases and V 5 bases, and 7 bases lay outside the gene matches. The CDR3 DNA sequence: TGTGCCAGCAGTAAAGACAGGGGCGTGGGGGCCAACGTCCTGACTTTC. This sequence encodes CASSKDRGVGANVLTF.

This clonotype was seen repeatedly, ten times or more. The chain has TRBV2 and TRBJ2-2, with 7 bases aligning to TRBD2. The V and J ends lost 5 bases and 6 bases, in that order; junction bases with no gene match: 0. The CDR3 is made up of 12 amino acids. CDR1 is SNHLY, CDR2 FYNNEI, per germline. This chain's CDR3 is CASSTSAGELFF. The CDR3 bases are TGTGCCAGCAGTACTAGCGCCGGGGAGCTGTTTTTT.

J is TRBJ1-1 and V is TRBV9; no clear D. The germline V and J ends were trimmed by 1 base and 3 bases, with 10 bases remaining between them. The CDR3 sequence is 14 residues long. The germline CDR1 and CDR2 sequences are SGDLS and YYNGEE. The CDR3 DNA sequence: TGTGCCAGCAGCGTAAGGACCACCGACACTGAAGCTTTCTTT. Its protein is CASSVRTTDTEAFF.

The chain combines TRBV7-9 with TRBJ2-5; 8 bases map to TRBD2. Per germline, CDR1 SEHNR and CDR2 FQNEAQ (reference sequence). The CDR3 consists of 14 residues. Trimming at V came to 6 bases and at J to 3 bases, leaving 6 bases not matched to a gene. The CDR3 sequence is CASRDGGAEETQYF. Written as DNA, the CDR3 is TGTGCCAGCAGAGACGGGGGGGCAGAAGAGACCCAGTACTTC.

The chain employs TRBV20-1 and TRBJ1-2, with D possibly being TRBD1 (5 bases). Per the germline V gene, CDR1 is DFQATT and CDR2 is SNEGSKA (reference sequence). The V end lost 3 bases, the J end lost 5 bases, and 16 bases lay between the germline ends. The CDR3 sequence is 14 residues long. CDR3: CSARPQGTQYGYTF. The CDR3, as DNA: TGCAGTGCTAGGCCCCAAGGGACCCAGTATGGCTACACCTTC.

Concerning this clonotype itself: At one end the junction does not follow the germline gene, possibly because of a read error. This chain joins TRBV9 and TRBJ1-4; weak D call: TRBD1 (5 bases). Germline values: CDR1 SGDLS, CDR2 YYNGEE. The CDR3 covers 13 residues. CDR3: CASSLDRSGQYFF. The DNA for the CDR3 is TGCGCCAGCAGCTTGGACCGTTCAGGGCAGTACTTCTTT.

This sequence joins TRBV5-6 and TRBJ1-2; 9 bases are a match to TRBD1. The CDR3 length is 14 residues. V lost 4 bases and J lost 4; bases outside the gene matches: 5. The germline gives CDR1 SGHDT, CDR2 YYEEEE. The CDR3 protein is CASSLGQGIYGYTF. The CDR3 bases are TGTGCCAGCAGCCTAGGACAGGGGATCTATGGCTACACCTTC.

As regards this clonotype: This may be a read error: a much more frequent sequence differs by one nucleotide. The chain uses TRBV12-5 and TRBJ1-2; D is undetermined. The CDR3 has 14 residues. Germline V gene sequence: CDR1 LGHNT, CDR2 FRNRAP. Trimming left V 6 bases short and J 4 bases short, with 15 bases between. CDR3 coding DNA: TGTGCTAGTGGGCCATCCGAGACCTCCTATGGCTACACCTTC. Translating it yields CASGPSETSYGYTF.

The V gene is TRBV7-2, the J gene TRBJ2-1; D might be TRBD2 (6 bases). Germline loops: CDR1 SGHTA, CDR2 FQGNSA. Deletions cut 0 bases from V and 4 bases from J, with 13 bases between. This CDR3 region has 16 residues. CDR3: CASSLAGGNKYNEQFF. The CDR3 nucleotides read TGTGCCAGCAGCTTAGCGGGCGGGAACAAGTACAATGAGCAGTTCTTC.